The present TCR beta chain was sequenced within a study of OX40 agonist ivuxolimab in advanced cancers. Turning to the study itself: Patients were roughly 87% male with ages about 20 to 79, mean 60. Findings of the study overall: CD8+ T cells averaged more expanded clones than CD4+. CD4+ and CD8+ blood T cells expanded clonally by week 6 at 0.1 to 3.0 mg/kg.

Note on this clone: Antigen unknown.

The CDR3 runs 12 residues. Trimming took 2 bases from V and 5 from J, leaving 6 bases between them. The germline V gene has CDR1 MDHEN and CDR2 SYDVKM. Assay used: immunoSEQ multiplex PCR; TCRdb lists only in-frame clones, some missing. The repertoire holds some 41,000 clones, with around nine tenths as singletons. Material: CD4+ or CD8+ T cells sorted from blood, obtained in a trial of the OX40 agonist ivuxolimab. This TCR was sampled from an adult with an advanced solid tumor such as melanoma, head and neck, liver or kidney cancer. The chain links TRBV28 to TRBJ1-1; D remains unclear. The CDR3 loop reads CASSLPQTEAFF. DNA for the CDR3: TGTGCCAGCAGTTTACCGCAGACTGAAGCTTTCTTT.